One sample yielded the 12 T cell receptor beta chains listed below, sequenced in a study of T cell changes during pregnancy in multiple sclerosis. The table came from immunoSEQ multiplex PCR; TCRdb's copy has only in-frame clones and leaves some out. The table shows just under 60,000 clones, with about 92% occurring only once. The sample in question was peripheral blood, obtained in the first trimester of pregnancy. The receptors were gathered from a female donor with multiple sclerosis, enrolled in a pregnancy study.

The V gene is TRBV11-2, the J gene TRBJ1-4; 7 nucleotides align to TRBD1. J gave up 6 bases and V 1 base, and 8 bases lay outside the gene matches. The CDR3 is 16 amino acids. Germline V gene sequence: CDR1 SGHAT, CDR2 FQNNGV. The CDR3, as DNA: TGTGCCAGCAGCTTAGGGGAGACAGGGCTGGATGAAAAACTGTTTTTT. As protein: CASSLGETGLDEKLFF.

The J gene is TRBJ2-7, the V gene TRBV7-2, with D tentatively TRBD1 (5 bases). In germline, CDR1 is SGHTA, CDR2 FQGNSA. The CDR3 length is 12 residues. With 7 bases removed from V and 4 bases from J, the gap between germline ends came to 11 bases. The CDR3 sequence: CASNYQGYEQYF. The CDR3, as DNA: TGTGCCAGCAACTACCAGGGTTACGAGCAGTACTTC.

This clone is a singleton in its sample. The chain employs TRBV6-1 and TRBJ1-3; D might be TRBD1 (6 bases). This CDR3 is 15 amino acids long. The V end was cut by 2 bases, the J end by 1 base, with 9 bases between. The V gene's germline CDR1 is MNHNS and CDR2 SASEGT. The CDR3 DNA reads as TGTGCCAGCAGTGAACCAGGGGTTTCTGGAAACACCATATATTTT. It is translated as CASSEPGVSGNTIYF.

V and J are TRBV18 and TRBJ1-6; maybe TRBD1 (6 bases). The CDR3 sequence is 15 residues long. Germline V gene sequence: CDR1 KGHSH, CDR2 LQKENI. Trimming pared 4 bases from V and 0 bases from J, leaving 7 bases between. CDR3 region: CASSQDSSYNSPLHF. The CDR3 region has the DNA TGTGCCAGCTCACAGGACAGCTCCTATAATTCACCCCTCCACTTT.

The chain is built from TRBV9 and TRBJ2-1, with 10 bases fitting TRBD2. Germline assignment: CDR1 SGDLS and CDR2 YYNGEE. The CDR3 has 16 amino acids. J lost 4 bases, V lost 3 bases, and 7 bases had no gene match. The CDR3 coding sequence is TGTGCCAGCAGCGAGCTACTAGCGGGGAGATACAATGAGCAGTTCTTC. Protein sequence: CASSELLAGRYNEQFF.

V usage is TRBV5-1 and J usage is TRBJ1-5; D is uncertain. Germline V CDR1 and CDR2: SGHRS, YFSETQ. CDR3 length equals 15 residues. Trimming stripped 0 bases from V and 2 bases from J, with 9 bases between. In DNA form, the CDR3 reads TGCGCCAGCAGCTTGGTCGCCGGGGGCAATCAGCCCCAGCATTTT. Protein sequence: CASSLVAGGNQPQHF.

This chain uses TRBV7-9 with TRBJ1-5, with a weak D call TRBD1 (6 bases). The CDR3 runs to 12 residues. The germline V gene encodes CDR1 SEHNR and CDR2 FQNEAQ (reference sequence). V lost 5 bases to trimming and J lost 7 bases, with 9 bases between them. CDR3 sequence (DNA): TGTGCCAGCAGCCGGGACAACCAGCCCCAGCATTTT. It is translated as CASSRDNQPQHF.

The V and J genes are TRBV29-1 and TRBJ2-3; D might be TRBD2 (6 bases). The CDR3 spans 14 residues. Trimming removed 7 bases at V and 6 bases at J, with 20 bases between. Germline loops: CDR1 SQVTM, CDR2 ANQGSEA. The CDR3 sequence: CSAGSPLRRDTQYF. The CDR3 bases are TGCAGCGCCGGGAGCCCATTGAGGAGGGATACGCAGTATTTT.

The CDR3: CASSPRLSGGSDGELFF. In DNA, the CDR3 is TGTGCCAGCAGCCCCCGCCTGAGCGGGGGGTCTGACGGGGAGCTGTTTTTT. The chain links TRBV11-2 to TRBJ2-2, with TRBD2 matching 9 bases. V gave up 5 bases and J gave up 7 bases; unmatched junction bases: 14. CDR1 is SGHAT and CDR2 is FQNNGV in the germline V gene. This CDR3 has 17 amino acids.

The rearrangement uses TRBV6-1 and TRBJ1-2; 8 nucleotides align to TRBD1. The CDR3 is 12 amino acids. CDR1 is MNHNS and CDR2 is SASEGT in the germline V gene. V shed 10 bases, J shed 2 bases, and the junction held 3 bases outside the gene matches. CDR3 loop: CATRTGNYGYTF. Written as DNA, the CDR3 is TGTGCCACCCGGACAGGGAACTATGGCTACACCTTC.

The rearrangement joins TRBV6-5 to TRBJ2-5; 9 nucleotides align to TRBD1. The CDR3 spans 16 residues. In germline, CDR1 is MNHEY, CDR2 SVGAGI. V was pared by 2 bases and J by 5 bases, with 9 bases of the junction left unmatched. As DNA, the CDR3 is TGTGCCAGCAGTTACCCAATCACAGGGGGCGGGGAGACCCAGTACTTC. Translating gives CASSYPITGGGETQYF.

This sequence joins TRBV15 and TRBJ2-3; 8 nucleotides align to TRBD2. The CDR3 covers 17 residues. V was pared by 2 bases and J by 6 bases, with 13 bases of the junction left unmatched. Germline V gives CDR1 LNHNV, CDR2 YYDKDF (reference sequence). In DNA, the CDR3 is TGTGCCACCAGCAGATTTGACGACGGGGGGGTTTACGATACGCAGTATTTT. As protein: CATSRFDDGGVYDTQYF. The full variable domain, with the rest looked up from reference TRBV15 and TRBJ2-3, is DAMVIQNPRYQVTQFGKPVTLSCSQTLNHNVMYWYQQKSSQAPKLLFHYYDKDFNNEADTPDNFQSRRPNTSFCFLDIRSPGLGDTAMYLCATSRFDDGGVYDTQYFGPGTRLTVL.